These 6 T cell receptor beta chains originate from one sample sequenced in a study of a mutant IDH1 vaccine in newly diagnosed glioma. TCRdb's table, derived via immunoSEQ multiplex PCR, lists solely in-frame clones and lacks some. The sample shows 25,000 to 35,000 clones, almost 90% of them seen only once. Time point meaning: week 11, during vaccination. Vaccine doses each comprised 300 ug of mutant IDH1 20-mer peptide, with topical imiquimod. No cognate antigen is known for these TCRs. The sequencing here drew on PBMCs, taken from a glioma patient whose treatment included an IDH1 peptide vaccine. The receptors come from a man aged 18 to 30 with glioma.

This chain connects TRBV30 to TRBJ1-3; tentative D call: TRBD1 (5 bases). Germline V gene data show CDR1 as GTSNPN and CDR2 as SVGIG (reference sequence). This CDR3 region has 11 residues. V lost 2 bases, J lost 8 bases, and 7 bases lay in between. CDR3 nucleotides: TGTGCCTGGAGTACGGGGGACACCATATATTTT. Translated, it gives CAWSTGDTIYF.

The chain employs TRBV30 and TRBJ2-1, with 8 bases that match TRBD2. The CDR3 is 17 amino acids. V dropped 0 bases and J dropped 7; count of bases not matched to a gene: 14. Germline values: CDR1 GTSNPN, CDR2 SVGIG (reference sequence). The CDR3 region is CAWSVSSGLARGNEQFF. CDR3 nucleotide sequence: TGTGCCTGGAGTGTATCTTCAGGACTAGCACGCGGGAATGAGCAGTTCTTC.

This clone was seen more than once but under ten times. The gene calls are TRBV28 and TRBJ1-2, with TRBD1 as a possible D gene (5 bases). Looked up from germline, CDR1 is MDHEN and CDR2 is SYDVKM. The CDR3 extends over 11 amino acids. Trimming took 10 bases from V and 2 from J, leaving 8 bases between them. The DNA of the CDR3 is TGTGCCACCAGGGTAAACTATGGCTACACCTTC. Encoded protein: CATRVNYGYTF.

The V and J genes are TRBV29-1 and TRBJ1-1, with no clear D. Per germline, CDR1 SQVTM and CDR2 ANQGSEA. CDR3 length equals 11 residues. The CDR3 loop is CRVYQNTEAFF. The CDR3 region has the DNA TGCAGAGTGTATCAGAACACTGAAGCTTTCTTT.

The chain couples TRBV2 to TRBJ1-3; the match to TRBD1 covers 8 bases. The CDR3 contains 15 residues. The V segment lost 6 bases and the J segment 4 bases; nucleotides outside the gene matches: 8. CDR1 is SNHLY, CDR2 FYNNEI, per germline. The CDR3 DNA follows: TGTGCCAGCAGCGATCGGACAGGGAGGGGAAACACCATATATTTT. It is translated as CASSDRTGRGNTIYF. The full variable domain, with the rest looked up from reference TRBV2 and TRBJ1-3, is EPEVTQTPSHQVTQMGQEVILRCVPISNHLYFYWYRQILGQKVEFLVSFYNNEISEKSEIFDDQFSVERPDGSNFTLKIRSTKLEDSAMYFCASSDRTGRGNTIYFGEGSWLTVV.

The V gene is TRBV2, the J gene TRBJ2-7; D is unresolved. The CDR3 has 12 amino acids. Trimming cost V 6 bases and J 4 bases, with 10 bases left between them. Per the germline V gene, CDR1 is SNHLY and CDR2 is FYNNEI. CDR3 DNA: TGTGCCAGCAGGACGTACAGATACGAGCAGTACTTC. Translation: CASRTYRYEQYF.